The clone carrying this TCR beta chain was picked up one time. Antigen unknown. This CDR3 contains 17 residues. Per the germline V gene, CDR1 is LNHDA and CDR2 is SQIVND (reference sequence). The V end was cut by 5 bases, the J end by 5 bases, with 23 bases between. The data stem from a study of T cell clones after liver transplantation. Study-wide background: Tolerant meant at least one year fully off immunosuppression without liver enzymes above twice normal.

Assay: immunoSEQ multiplex PCR; the TCRdb copy retains only in-frame clones and omits some. In the table there are some 45,000 clones, about 86% of which are singletons. Findings and limits, study-wide: A larger donor-reactive than third-party decline suggested partial antigen-specific deletion. Circulating graft-donor-reactive CD4 TCRbeta sequences fell significantly post-transplant in most of the 8 subjects. The donor-reactive repertoire was only partly measurable in a couple of subjects, lacking donor cells.

The chain carries TRBV19 and TRBJ2-3; no reliable D call. The sample in question was CD4+ T cells from blood, obtained 24 months after liver transplant. The clonotype comes from a human patient who received a liver transplant. T cells may partly derive from the graft donor. CDR3 DNA: TGTGCCAGTAGTCCCTCAGCGACCCCACTAATTATAGATACGCAGTATTTT. This codes for CASSPSATPLIIDTQYF.